Below, 28 T cell receptor beta chains from the same sample are listed, as sequenced in a study of control samples from healthy donors and cancer patients. The assay was immunoSEQ multiplex PCR, and TCRdb's table has in-frame clones only and misses some. The sample lists over 100,000 clones, more than 85% occurring once. The sample comprised blood. These receptor sequences come from a woman between 45 and 65 years old in good health.

The V call is TRBV12-3 or TRBV12-4, the J call TRBJ2-1, with D tentatively TRBD1 or TRBD2 (5 bases each). The CDR3 sequence is 11 residues long. V was pared by 6 bases and J by 9 bases, with 9 bases between. The DNA for the CDR3 is TGTGCCAGCAGGGTGGGGGTTGAGCAGTTCTTC. Amino acid sequence: CASRVGVEQFF.

This clone appeared a single time. The V and J genes are TRBV3-1 (or the pseudogene TRBV3-2) and TRBJ2-3, with 9 bases fitting TRBD2. Germline V gene data show CDR1 as LGHDT and CDR2 as YNNKEL (reference sequence). The CDR3 spans 18 residues. V was clipped by 5 bases and J by 1 base; unmatched bases: 13. The CDR3 here is CASSARIAGDLGTDTQYF. In DNA, the CDR3 is TGTGCCAGCAGCGCCCGAATAGCGGGAGATCTGGGCACAGATACGCAGTATTTT.

This chain links TRBV7-3 with TRBJ2-3; 10 bases align to TRBD2. The CDR3 length is 15 residues. Germline V gene sequence: CDR1 SGHTA, CDR2 FQGTGA. V lost 3 bases, J lost 3 bases, and 3 bases stayed unmatched. The CDR3: CASSFSGGPTDTQYF. The CDR3 DNA reads as TGTGCCAGCAGCTTTAGCGGGGGGCCAACAGATACGCAGTATTTT.

This clone was picked up a small number of times. DNA for the CDR3: TGTGCCAGCAGTGAGGGGTCGTGGGAGACCCAGTACTTC. It encodes CASSEGSWETQYF. The V call is TRBV12-3 or TRBV12-4, the J call TRBJ2-5, with D perhaps matching TRBD1 or TRBD2 (5 bases each). V was shortened by 5 bases and J by 5 bases, with 12 bases between the two germline ends. CDR3 length: 13 residues.

The chain joins TRBV27 to TRBJ1-2; D is unclear. CDR3 size: 15 residues. Germline V gene data show CDR1 as MNHEY and CDR2 as SMNVEV (reference sequence). V lost 6 bases, J lost 2 bases, and 16 bases lay in between. The CDR3, as DNA: TGTGCCAGCAGGGGCGCAGTTAGCGGGAACTATGGCTACACCTTC. It codes for CASRGAVSGNYGYTF.

V gene TRBV29-1 combines with J gene TRBJ1-5; D uncertain. CDR3 length: 13 residues. CDR1 and CDR2 from the germline V gene are SQVTM and ANQGSEA. With 6 bases removed from V and 5 bases from J, the gap between germline ends came to 14 bases. CDR3 residues: CSVLVSGDQPQHF. The CDR3 DNA sequence: TGCAGCGTCTTAGTTTCTGGGGATCAGCCCCAGCATTTT. Variable domain in full (rest from reference TRBV29-1 and TRBJ1-5): SAVISQKPSRDICQRGTSLTIQCQVDSQVTMMFWYRQQPGQSLTLIATANQGSEATYESGFVIDKFPISRPNLTFSTLTVSNMSPEDSSIYLCSVLVSGDQPQHFGDGTRLSIL.

This rearrangement joins TRBV19 to TRBJ2-1; D is undetermined. V lost 6 bases and J 7 bases, leaving 4 bases between the germline ends. The germline V gene has CDR1 LNHDA and CDR2 SQIVND (reference sequence). The CDR3 is 10 amino acids. CDR3 loop: CASSGNEQFF. The DNA for the CDR3 is TGTGCCAGTAGCGGTAATGAGCAGTTCTTC.

V gene TRBV7-3 combines with J gene TRBJ2-1, with a tentative D call TRBD2 (6 bases). Germline V gene data show CDR1 as SGHTA and CDR2 as FQGTGA. The CDR3 is 16 amino acids. V lost 2 bases and J 3 bases, leaving 14 bases between the germline ends. The chain's CDR3 is CASSLGIGGSYNEQFF. The CDR3 DNA reads as TGTGCCAGCAGCTTAGGGATAGGAGGGAGCTACAATGAGCAGTTCTTC. The full variable domain, its missing parts supplied by reference TRBV7-3 and TRBJ2-1, is GAGVSQTPSNKVTEKGKYVELRCDPISGHTALYWYRQSLGQGPEFLIYFQGTGAADDSGLPNDRFFAVRPEGSVSTLKIQRTERGDSAVYLCASSLGIGGSYNEQFFGPGTRLTVL.

V is TRBV2 and J is TRBJ2-3, with unresolved D. From germline, CDR1 is SNHLY and CDR2 FYNNEI. Trimming took 6 bases from V and 8 from J, leaving 9 bases between them. This CDR3 is built from 11 residues. CDR3 DNA: TGTGCCAGCAGCGATGAGGCTACGCAGTATTTT. This sequence encodes CASSDEATQYF.

The chain combines TRBV6-2 or TRBV6-3 with TRBJ1-4; the match to TRBD1 covers 10 bases. This CDR3 is built from 18 residues. V lost 2 bases to trimming and J lost 8 bases; unmatched junction nucleotides: 14. CDR1 and CDR2 from the germline V gene are MNHEY and SVGEGT. In DNA form, the CDR3 reads TGTGCCAGCAGTTACACCCCTGCGCTGGGACAGGGGTCCGAAAAACTGTTTTTT. Translating it yields CASSYTPALGQGSEKLFF.

This chain connects TRBV30 to TRBJ1-2; D unclear. Germline CDR1 reads GTSNPN; CDR2 reads SVGIG (reference sequence). V lost 0 bases, J lost 0 bases, and 32 bases lay in between. The CDR3 extends over 22 amino acids. CDR3 amino acids: CAWSVGYSPLWTDDTTNYGYTF. The CDR3 DNA reads TGTGCCTGGAGTGTCGGTTACTCTCCGCTTTGGACCGACGATACGACTAACTATGGCTACACCTTC.

This sequence joins TRBV7-8 and TRBJ1-1; 11 bases agree with TRBD1. J gave up 6 bases and V 5 bases, and 8 bases lay outside the gene matches. Looked up from germline, CDR1 is SGHVS and CDR2 is FQNEAQ. The CDR3 is 15 residues long. In nucleotides, the CDR3 is TGTGCCAGCAGCAGATGGGGACAGGGGGACCCTGAAGCTTTCTTT. This codes for CASSRWGQGDPEAFF.

The genes are TRBV3-1 (or the pseudogene TRBV3-2) and TRBJ1-2; D remains ambiguous. V dropped 1 base and J dropped 2 bases, with 20 bases sitting between them. CDR3 length: 18 residues. Per germline, CDR1 LGHDT and CDR2 YNNKEL (reference sequence). CDR3 bases: TGTGCCAGCAGCCAAGTCGGCCTCCGGCCGGCGACGAACTATGGCTACACCTTC. Its translation: CASSQVGLRPATNYGYTF.

As regards this clone: The sample carries other DNA sequences with the same CDR3. CDR3 DNA sequence: TGTGCCAGCAGTACCTACCCCTTTACAGTAAGCAATCAGCCCCAGCATTTT. The encoded protein is CASSTYPFTVSNQPQHF. The chain couples TRBV27 to TRBJ1-5; no reliable D call. CDR3 length equals 17 residues. V gave up 5 bases and J gave up 1 base, with 18 bases separating them. Germline loops: CDR1 MNHEY, CDR2 SMNVEV (reference sequence).

The gene calls are TRBV5-1 and TRBJ2-7; a possible D gene is TRBD1 (5 bases). There are 13 residues in the CDR3. CDR1 is SGHRS and CDR2 is YFSETQ in the germline V gene. Trimming pared 2 bases from V and 5 bases from J, leaving 11 bases between. CDR3 nucleotide sequence: TGCGCCAGCAGCTTTCCCAGGGAAGACGAGCAGTACTTC. Protein sequence: CASSFPREDEQYF. Variable domain in full (rest from reference TRBV5-1 and TRBJ2-7): KAGVTQTPRYLIKTRGQQVTLSCSPISGHRSVSWYQQTPGQGLQFLFEYFSETQRNKGNFPGRFSGRQFSNSRSEMNVSTLELGDSALYLCASSFPREDEQYFGPGTRLTVT.

The V and J genes are TRBV12-3 or TRBV12-4 and TRBJ1-5, with D uncertain. This CDR3 has 13 amino acids. Trimming removed 5 bases from V and 3 bases from J, with 8 bases in between. CDR3 sequence: CASSPSLNQPQHF. CDR3 coding DNA: TGTGCCAGCAGTCCGAGCCTCAATCAGCCCCAGCATTTT.

The chain has TRBV24-1 and TRBJ1-5; 8 positions match TRBD1. V lost 4 bases and J lost 5; bases outside the gene matches: 3. Germline CDR1 KGHDR, CDR2 SFDVKD. This CDR3 contains 14 residues. The CDR3 DNA reads TGTGCCACCAGTGAACAGGGGGTTTATCAGCCCCAGCATTTT. Translation gives CATSEQGVYQPQHF.

As to this clone: Additional DNA sequences in this sample encode the identical CDR3. This chain joins TRBV11-2 and TRBJ2-7; maybe TRBD2 (6 bases). This CDR3 has 14 amino acids. V was trimmed by 1 base and J by 4 bases, leaving 11 bases between them. Germline V CDR1 and CDR2: SGHAT, FQNNGV. CDR3 residues: CASSLADGGYEQYF. For the CDR3, the DNA is TGTGCCAGCAGCTTAGCTGACGGGGGTTACGAGCAGTACTTC. Variable domain in full (rest from reference TRBV11-2 and TRBJ2-7): EAGVAQSPRYKIIEKRQSVAFWCNPISGHATLYWYQQILGQGPKLLIQFQNNGVVDDSQLPKDRFSAERLKGVDSTLKIQPAKLEDSAVYLCASSLADGGYEQYFGPGTRLTVT.

The rearrangement joins TRBV9 to TRBJ1-3; D is uncertain. From germline, CDR1 is SGDLS and CDR2 YYNGEE. The CDR3 runs to 14 residues. With 0 bases removed from V and 3 bases from J, the gap between germline ends came to 7 bases. CDR3 residues: CASSVAVRGNTIYF. The CDR3 DNA reads as TGTGCCAGCAGCGTAGCTGTTCGTGGAAACACCATATATTTT. Together with reference TRBV9 and TRBJ1-3, the CDR3 gives the full variable domain: DSGVTQTPKHLITATGQRVTLRCSPRSGDLSVYWYQQSLDQGLQFLIQYYNGEERAKGNILERFSAQQFPDLHSELNLSSLELGDSALYFCASSVAVRGNTIYFGEGSWLTVV.

This clone was counted a few times. V and J are TRBV6-2 or TRBV6-3 and TRBJ2-1; TRBD2 aligns across 7 bases. The V and J ends lost 5 bases and 8 bases, in that order; junction bases with no gene match: 15. This CDR3 spans 16 amino acids. In germline, CDR1 is MNHEY, CDR2 SVGEGT. CDR3: CASSVPSGHYRHEQFF. Here the CDR3 DNA reads TGTGCCAGCAGTGTCCCTAGCGGCCACTACCGGCATGAGCAGTTCTTC.

The V and J genes are TRBV9 and TRBJ2-5; the match to TRBD1 covers 10 bases. Per the germline V gene, CDR1 is SGDLS and CDR2 is YYNGEE. Losses at the gene ends were 3 bases for V and 7 bases for J; bases not matched to a gene: 6. The CDR3 totals 14 residues. In nucleotides, the CDR3 is TGTGCCAGCAGCGGGGACAGGGGTAGTGGGACCCAGTACTTC. This translates into CASSGDRGSGTQYF.

This chain links TRBV6-5 with TRBJ1-1, with 8 bases aligning to TRBD1. CDR1 is MNHEY, CDR2 SVGAGI, per germline. After removal of 8 bases from V and 4 bases from J, the junction contained 9 bases not matched to a gene. The CDR3 is 14 amino acids. The CDR3 DNA sequence: TGTGCCAGCGCTCGGACAGGGCGAAGCACTGAAGCTTTCTTT. Protein sequence: CASARTGRSTEAFF.

The rearrangement links TRBV21-1 to TRBJ1-2; whether TRBD1, the table's D call, matches the DNA was not checked. TRBV21-1 is listed as a pseudogene. This CDR3 comprises 17 residues. The DNA of the CDR3 is TGTGCCAGCAGTTCGCCGGGACAGGAGGGGGATAACTATGGCTACACCTTC. Translation gives CASSSPGQEGDNYGYTF.

There are a few counts of this clone. This sequence joins TRBV2 and TRBJ1-1; no firm D call. The CDR3 length is 11 residues. CDR1 SNHLY and CDR2 FYNNEI come from the germline V gene. Trimming removed 11 bases from V and 6 bases from J, with 13 bases in between. The CDR3 DNA reads as TGTGCCGAAAAGGGTGTGGCTGAAGCTTTCTTT. This sequence encodes CAEKGVAEAFF.

The rearrangement uses TRBV5-4 and TRBJ1-2; D gene ambiguous. The V and J ends lost 2 bases and 4 bases respectively, with 9 bases between them. The germline gives CDR1 SGHNT, CDR2 YYREEE (reference sequence). This CDR3 is built from 13 residues. CDR3 protein: CASSFAGSYGYTF. CDR3 nucleotide sequence: TGTGCCAGCAGCTTTGCCGGGTCCTATGGCTACACCTTC.

The chain is built from TRBV9 and TRBJ2-3; no firm D call. Trimming took 7 bases from V and 2 from J, leaving 8 bases between them. The CDR3 is made up of 12 amino acids. Germline V CDR1 and CDR2: SGDLS, YYNGEE. The CDR3 sequence: CASGEHTDTQYF. DNA of the CDR3: TGTGCCAGCGGGGAACACACAGATACGCAGTATTTT.

This clone has only one observation. The DNA of the CDR3 is TGTGCCAGCAGTGATCCTAGGGGACACATGAACACTGAAGCTTTCTTT. Encoded protein: CASSDPRGHMNTEAFF. The chain uses TRBV25-1 and TRBJ1-1, with D perhaps matching TRBD1 (6 bases). The germline CDR1 and CDR2 sequences are MGHDK and SYGVNS. This CDR3 region has 16 residues. Trimming removed 3 bases at V and 0 bases at J, with 14 bases between.

J is TRBJ2-7 and V is TRBV6-2 or TRBV6-3; D ambiguous. The V end was cut by 4 bases, the J end by 2 bases, with 18 bases between. Germline values: CDR1 MNHEY, CDR2 SVGEGT. The CDR3 has 16 amino acids. The CDR3 nucleotides are TGTGCCAGCAGTTCCCATCGACTCCCGGGCACCTACGAGCAGTACGTC. Translated: CASSSHRLPGTYEQYV.